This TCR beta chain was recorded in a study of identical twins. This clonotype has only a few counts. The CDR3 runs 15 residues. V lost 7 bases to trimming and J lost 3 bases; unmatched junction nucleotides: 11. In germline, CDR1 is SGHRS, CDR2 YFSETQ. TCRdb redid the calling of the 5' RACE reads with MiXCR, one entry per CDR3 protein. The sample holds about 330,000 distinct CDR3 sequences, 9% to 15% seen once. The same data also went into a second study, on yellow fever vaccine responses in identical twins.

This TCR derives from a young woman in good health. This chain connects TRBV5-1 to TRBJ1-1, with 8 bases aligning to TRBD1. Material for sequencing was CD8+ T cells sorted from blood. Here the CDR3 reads CASYPGQGRDTEAFF. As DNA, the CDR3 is TGCGCCAGCTACCCAGGACAGGGACGGGACACTGAAGCTTTCTTT.